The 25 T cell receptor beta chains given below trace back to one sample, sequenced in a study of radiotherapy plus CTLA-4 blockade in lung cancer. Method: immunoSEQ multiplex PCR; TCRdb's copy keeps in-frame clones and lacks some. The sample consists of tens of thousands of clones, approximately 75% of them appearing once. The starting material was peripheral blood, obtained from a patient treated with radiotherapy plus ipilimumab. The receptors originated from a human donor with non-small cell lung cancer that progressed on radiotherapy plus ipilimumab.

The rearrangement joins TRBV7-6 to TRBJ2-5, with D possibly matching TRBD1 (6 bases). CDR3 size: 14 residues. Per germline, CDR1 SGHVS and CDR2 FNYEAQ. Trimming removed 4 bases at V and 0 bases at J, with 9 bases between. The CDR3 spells CASSSGTNQETQYF. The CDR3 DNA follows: TGTGCCAGCAGCTCCGGGACAAACCAAGAGACCCAGTACTTC.

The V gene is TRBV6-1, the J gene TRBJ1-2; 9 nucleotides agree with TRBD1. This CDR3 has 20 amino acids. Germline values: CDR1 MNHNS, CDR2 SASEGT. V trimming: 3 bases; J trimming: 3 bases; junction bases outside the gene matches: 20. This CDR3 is CASSDWGGGQGQIVYYGYTF. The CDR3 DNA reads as TGTGCCAGCAGTGATTGGGGGGGCGGACAGGGGCAGATAGTCTACTATGGCTACACCTTC.

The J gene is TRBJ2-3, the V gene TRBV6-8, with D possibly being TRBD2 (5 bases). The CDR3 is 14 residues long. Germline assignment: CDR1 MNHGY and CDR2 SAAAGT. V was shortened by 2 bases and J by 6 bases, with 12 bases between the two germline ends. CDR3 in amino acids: CASSYRGDIDTQYF. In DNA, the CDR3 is TGTGCCAGCAGTTACCGGGGTGACATCGATACGCAGTATTTT.

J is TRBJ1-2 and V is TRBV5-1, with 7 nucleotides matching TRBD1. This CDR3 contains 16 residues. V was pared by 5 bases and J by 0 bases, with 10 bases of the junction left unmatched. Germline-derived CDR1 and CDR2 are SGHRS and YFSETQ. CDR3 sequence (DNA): TGCGCCAGCAGAACTTCATCCACAGGGGCTAACTATGGCTACACCTTC. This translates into CASRTSSTGANYGYTF.

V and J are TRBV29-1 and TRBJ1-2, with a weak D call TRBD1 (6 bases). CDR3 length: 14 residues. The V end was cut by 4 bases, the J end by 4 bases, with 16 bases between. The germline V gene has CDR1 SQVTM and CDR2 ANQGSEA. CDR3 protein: CSVAEPGQLYGYTF. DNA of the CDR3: TGCAGCGTTGCCGAACCAGGACAGCTCTATGGCTACACCTTC. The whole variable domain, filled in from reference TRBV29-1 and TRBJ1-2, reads SAVISQKPSRDICQRGTSLTIQCQVDSQVTMMFWYRQQPGQSLTLIATANQGSEATYESGFVIDKFPISRPNLTFSTLTVSNMSPEDSSIYLCSVAEPGQLYGYTFGSGTRLTVV.

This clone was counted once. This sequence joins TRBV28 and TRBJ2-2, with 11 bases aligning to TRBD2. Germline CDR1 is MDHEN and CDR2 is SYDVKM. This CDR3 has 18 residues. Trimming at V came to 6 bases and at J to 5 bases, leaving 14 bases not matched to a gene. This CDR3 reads CASRLQGLAAGRTGELFF. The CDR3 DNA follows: TGTGCCAGCAGGCTACAGGGACTAGCGGCGGGGCGGACCGGGGAGCTGTTTTTT. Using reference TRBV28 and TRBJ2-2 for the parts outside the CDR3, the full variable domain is DVKVTQSSRYLVKRTGEKVFLECVQDMDHENMFWYRQDPGLGLRLIYFSYDVKMKEKGDIPEGYSVSREKKERFSLILESASTNQTSMYLCASRLQGLAAGRTGELFFGEGSRLTVL.

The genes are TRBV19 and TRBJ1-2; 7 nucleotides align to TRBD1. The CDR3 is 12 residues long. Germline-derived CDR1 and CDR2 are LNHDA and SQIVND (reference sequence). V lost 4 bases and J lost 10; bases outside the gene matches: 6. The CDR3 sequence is CASSTRDSPYTF. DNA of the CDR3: TGTGCCAGTAGTACCCGGGACAGTCCCTACACCTTC. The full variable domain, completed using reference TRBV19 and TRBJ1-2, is DGGITQSPKYLFRKEGQNVTLSCEQNLNHDAMYWYRQDPGQGLRLIYYSQIVNDFQKGDIAEGYSVSREKKESFPLTVTSAQKNPTAFYLCASSTRDSPYTFGSGTRLTVV.

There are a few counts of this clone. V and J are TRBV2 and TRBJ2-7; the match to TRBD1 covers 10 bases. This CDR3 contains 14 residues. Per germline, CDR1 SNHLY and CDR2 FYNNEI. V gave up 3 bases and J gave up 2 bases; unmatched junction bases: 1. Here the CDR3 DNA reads TGTGCCAGCAGTGACGGGACAGGGGCCTACGAGCAGTACTTC. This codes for CASSDGTGAYEQYF.

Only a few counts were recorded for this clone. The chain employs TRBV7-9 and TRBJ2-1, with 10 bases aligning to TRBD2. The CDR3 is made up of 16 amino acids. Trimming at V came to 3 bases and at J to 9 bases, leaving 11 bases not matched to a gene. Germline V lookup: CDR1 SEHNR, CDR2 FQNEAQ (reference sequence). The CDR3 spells CASSFFLLAGVREQFF. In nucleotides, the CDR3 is TGTGCCAGCAGCTTTTTTTTGCTAGCGGGGGTTCGTGAGCAGTTCTTC.

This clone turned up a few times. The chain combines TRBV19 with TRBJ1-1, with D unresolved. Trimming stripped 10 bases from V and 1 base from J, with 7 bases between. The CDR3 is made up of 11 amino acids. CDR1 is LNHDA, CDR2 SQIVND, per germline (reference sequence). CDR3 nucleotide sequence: TGTGCCACCCAAAAGAACACTGAAGCTTTCTTT. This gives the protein CATQKNTEAFF.

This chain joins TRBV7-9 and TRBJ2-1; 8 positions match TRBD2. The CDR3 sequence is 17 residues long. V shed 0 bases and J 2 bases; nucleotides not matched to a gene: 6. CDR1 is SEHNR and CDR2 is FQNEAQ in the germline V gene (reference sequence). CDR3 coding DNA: TGTGCCAGCAGCTTAGCCGCGGGTAGCGGGGCCTACAATGAGCAGTTCTTC. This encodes CASSLAAGSGAYNEQFF.

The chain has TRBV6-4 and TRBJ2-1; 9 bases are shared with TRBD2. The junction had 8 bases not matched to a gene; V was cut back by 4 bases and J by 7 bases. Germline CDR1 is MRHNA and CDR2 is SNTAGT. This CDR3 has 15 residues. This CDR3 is CASSALAGAGNEQFF. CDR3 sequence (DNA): TGTGCCAGCAGTGCCTTAGCGGGGGCCGGAAATGAGCAGTTCTTC.

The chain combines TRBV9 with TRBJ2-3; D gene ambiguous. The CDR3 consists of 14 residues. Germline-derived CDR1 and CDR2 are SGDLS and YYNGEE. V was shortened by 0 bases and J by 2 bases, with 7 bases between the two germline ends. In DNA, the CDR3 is TGTGCCAGCAGCGTAGGCGGAAACACAGATACGCAGTATTTT. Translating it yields CASSVGGNTDTQYF.

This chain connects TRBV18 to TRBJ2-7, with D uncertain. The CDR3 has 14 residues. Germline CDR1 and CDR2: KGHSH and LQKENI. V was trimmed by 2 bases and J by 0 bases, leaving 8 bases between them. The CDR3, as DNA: TGTGCCAGCTCACCAGACCCTAGCTCCTACGAGCAGTACTTC. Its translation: CASSPDPSSYEQYF.

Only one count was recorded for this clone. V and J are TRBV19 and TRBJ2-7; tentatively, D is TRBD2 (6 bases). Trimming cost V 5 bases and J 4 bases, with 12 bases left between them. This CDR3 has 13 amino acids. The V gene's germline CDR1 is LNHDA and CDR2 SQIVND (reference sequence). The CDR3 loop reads CASSLSGGYEQYF. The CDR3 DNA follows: TGTGCCAGTAGTCTAAGTGGGGGGTACGAGCAGTACTTC.

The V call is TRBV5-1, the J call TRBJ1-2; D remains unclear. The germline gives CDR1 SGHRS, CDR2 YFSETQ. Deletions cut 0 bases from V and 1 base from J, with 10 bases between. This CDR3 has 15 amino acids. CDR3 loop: CASSLDSPFNYGYTF. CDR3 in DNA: TGCGCCAGCAGCTTGGACAGCCCTTTTAACTATGGCTACACCTTC.

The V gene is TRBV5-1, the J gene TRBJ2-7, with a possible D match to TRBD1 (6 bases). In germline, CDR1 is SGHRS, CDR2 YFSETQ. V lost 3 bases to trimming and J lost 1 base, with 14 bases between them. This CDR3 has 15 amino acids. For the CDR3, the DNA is TGCGCCAGCAGCTGGGGGCCTTTCGGGTCCTACGAGCAGTACTTC. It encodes CASSWGPFGSYEQYF.

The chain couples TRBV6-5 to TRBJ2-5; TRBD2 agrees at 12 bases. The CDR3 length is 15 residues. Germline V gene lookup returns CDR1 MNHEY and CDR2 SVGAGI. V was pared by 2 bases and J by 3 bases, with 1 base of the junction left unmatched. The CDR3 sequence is CASSYGLAGKETQYF. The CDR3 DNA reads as TGTGCCAGCAGTTACGGACTAGCGGGGAAAGAGACCCAGTACTTC.

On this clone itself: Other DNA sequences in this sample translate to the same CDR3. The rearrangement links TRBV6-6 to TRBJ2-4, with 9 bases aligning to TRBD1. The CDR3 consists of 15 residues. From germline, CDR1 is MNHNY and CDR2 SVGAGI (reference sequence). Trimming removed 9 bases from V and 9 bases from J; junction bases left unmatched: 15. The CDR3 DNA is TGTGCCAGTAGTCACCGGGACAGGGCGAGTGGCATTCAGTACTTC. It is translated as CASSHRDRASGIQYF.

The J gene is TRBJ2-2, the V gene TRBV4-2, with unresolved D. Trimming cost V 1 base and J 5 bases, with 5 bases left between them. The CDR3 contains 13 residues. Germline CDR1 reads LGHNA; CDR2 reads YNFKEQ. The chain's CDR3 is CASSQVGTGELFF. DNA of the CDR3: TGTGCCAGCAGCCAAGTCGGTACCGGGGAGCTGTTTTTT.

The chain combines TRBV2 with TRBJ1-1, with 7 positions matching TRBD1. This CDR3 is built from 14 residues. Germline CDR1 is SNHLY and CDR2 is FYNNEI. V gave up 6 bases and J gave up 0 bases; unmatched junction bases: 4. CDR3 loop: CASRDRLVNTEAFF. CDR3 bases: TGTGCCAGCAGGGACAGGTTGGTGAACACTGAAGCTTTCTTT.

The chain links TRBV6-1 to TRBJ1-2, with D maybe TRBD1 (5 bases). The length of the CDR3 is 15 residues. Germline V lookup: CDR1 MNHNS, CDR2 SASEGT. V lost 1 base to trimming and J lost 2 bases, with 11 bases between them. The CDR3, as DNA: TGTGCCAGCAGTGAAGGTTGGGCAGGGAACTATGGCTACACCTTC. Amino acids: CASSEGWAGNYGYTF.

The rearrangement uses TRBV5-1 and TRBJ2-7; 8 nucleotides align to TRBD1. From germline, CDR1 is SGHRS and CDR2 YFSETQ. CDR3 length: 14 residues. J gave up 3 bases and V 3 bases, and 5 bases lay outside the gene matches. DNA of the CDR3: TGCGCCAGCAGCTATTCCGGGACAGGCTACGAGCAGTACTTC. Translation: CASSYSGTGYEQYF.

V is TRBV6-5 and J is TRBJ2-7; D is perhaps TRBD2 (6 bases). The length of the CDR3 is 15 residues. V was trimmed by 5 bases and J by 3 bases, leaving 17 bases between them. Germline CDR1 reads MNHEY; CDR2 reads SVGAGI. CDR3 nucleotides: TGTGCCAGCAGTGGACCGTGGGGGACTTACTACGAGCAGTACTTC. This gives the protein CASSGPWGTYYEQYF.

The CDR3 bases are TGCGCCAGCAGTGGACAGGTTGGCGCTGAAGCTTTCTTT. This codes for CASSGQVGAEAFF. V and J are TRBV10-2 and TRBJ1-1; tentative D call: TRBD1 (6 bases). Trimming left V 4 bases short and J 6 bases short, with 12 bases between. The germline V gene has CDR1 WSHSY and CDR2 SAAADI. The CDR3 is made up of 13 amino acids.